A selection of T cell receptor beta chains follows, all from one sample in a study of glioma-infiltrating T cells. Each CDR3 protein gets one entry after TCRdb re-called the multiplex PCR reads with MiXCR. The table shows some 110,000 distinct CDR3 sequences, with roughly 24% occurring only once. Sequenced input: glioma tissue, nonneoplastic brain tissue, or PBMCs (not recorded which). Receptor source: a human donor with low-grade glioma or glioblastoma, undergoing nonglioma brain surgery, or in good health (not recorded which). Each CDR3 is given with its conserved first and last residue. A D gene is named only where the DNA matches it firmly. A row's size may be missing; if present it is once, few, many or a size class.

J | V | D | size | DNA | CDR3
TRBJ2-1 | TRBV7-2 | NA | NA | TGTGCCAGCAGCAACCGACTAGGGGTGGATGAGCATTTCTTC | CASSNRLGVDEHFF
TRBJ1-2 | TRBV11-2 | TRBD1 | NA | TGTGCCAGCAGCTTGGGGAGCAGGGGGACCTATGGCTACACCTTC | CASSLGSRGTYGYTF
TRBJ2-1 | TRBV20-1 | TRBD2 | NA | TGCAGTGCTCCCTTTCTAGCGGGAGACAATGAGCAGTTCTTC | CSAPFLAGDNEQFF
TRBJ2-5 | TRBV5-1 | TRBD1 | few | TGCGCCAGCAGCTCGCGGACAGGGGATGCCCAAGAGACCCAGTACTTC | CASSSRTGDAQETQYF
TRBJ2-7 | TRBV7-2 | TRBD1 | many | TGTGCCAGCAGCTCTGTAAGGACAGGGGCCTCCAGCGAGCAGTACTTC | CASSSVRTGASSEQYF
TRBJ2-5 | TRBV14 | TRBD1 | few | TGTGCCAGCAGCCAAGCTCTGCGAGACAGGGCTTTCGAGACCCAGTACTTC | CASSQALRDRAFETQYF
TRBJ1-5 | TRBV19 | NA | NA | TGTGCCAGTAGTCCCGCAGGAGGGGGTAGTCAGCCCCAGCATTTT | CASSPAGGGSQPQHF
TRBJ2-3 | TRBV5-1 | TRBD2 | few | TGCGCCAGCAGCTCGGCCGGGACTAGTGGGAATACGCAGTATTTT | CASSSAGTSGNTQYF
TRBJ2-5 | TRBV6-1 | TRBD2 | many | TGTGCCAGCAAGCCCGGACTAGCGGGTGAGACCCAGTACTTC | CASKPGLAGETQYF
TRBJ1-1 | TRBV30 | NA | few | TGTGCCTGGAGTGCCCTCGGTCGGGAGAACACTGAAGCTTTCTTT | CAWSALGRENTEAFF
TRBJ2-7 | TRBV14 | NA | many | TGTGCCAGCAGCCCATCCGGGACCAACTACGAGCAGTACTTC | CASSPSGTNYEQYF
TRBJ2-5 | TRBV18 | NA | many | TGTGCCAGCTCACCGGCGAGCCCCGGTGGGACCCAGTACTTC | CASSPASPGGTQYF
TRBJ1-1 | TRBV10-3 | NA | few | TGTGCCATCAGACCGACAGAGACGAACACTGAAGCTTTCTTT | CAIRPTETNTEAFF
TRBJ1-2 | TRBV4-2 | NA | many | TGTGCCAGCAGCCAAGATCTAACAGTTCCCAACTATGGCTACACCTTC | CASSQDLTVPNYGYTF
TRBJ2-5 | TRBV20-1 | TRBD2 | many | TGCAGTGCTAGCACTAGCGGGAGTATCACCCAGTACTTC | CSASTSGSITQYF
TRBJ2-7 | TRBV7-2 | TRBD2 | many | TGTGCCAGCAGCTTACTAGCGGGACCTTACGAGCAGTACTTC | CASSLLAGPYEQYF
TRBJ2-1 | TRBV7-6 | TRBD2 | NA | TGTGCCAGCAGCCAACGAGGACTAGCCAATGAGCAGTTCTTC | CASSQRGLANEQFF
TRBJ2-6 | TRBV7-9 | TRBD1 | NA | TGTGCCAGCAGCGCAAGATACGGGACAGGGGGCTCTGGGGCCAACGTCCTGACTTTC | CASSARYGTGGSGANVLTF
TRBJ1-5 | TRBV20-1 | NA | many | TGCAGTGCTAGAGAGTCGGGTTCGAGGGGAATCTATAGCAATCAGCCCCAGCATTTT | CSARESGSRGIYSNQPQHF
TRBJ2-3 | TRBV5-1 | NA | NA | TGCGCCAGCATTCGGGGCACAGATACGCAGTATTTT | CASIRGTDTQYF
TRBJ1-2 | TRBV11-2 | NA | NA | TGTGCCAGCAGGGGCGGCTATGGCTACACCTTC | CASRGGYGYTF
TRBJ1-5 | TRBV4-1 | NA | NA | TGCGCCAGCAGCCAAGTCGTGGGCGACAATCAGCCCCACCATTTT | CASSQVVGDNQPHHF
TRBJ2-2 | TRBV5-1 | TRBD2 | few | TGCGCCAGCAGCTTGACGGGGAGCGGGATAGCCGGGGAGCTGTTTTTT | CASSLTGSGIAGELFF
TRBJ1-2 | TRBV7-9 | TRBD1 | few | TGTGCCAGCAGCCTCCGGGACAGCCTCTATGGCTACACCTTC | CASSLRDSLYGYTF
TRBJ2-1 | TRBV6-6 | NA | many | TGTGCCAGCAGTTACCTCGAATTGTACAATGAGCAGTTCTTC | CASSYLELYNEQFF
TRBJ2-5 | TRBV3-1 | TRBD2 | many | TGTGCCAGCAGCCAGCAGGGACTACAGACCCAGTACTTC | CASSQQGLQTQYF
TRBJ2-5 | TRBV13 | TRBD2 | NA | TGTGCCAGCAGCCCCCGTGGGGGGGGGTACCAAGAGACCCAGTACTTC | CASSPRGGGYQETQYF
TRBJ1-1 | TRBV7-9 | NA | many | TGTGCCAGCAGCTTAGCGCTCCACTCCAACACTGAAGCTTTCTTT | CASSLALHSNTEAFF
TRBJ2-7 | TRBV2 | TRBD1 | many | TGTGCCAGCAGTGAAAGGGGGACAGGGACCTACGAGCAGTACTTC | CASSERGTGTYEQYF
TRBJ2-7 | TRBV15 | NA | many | TGTGCCACCAGCACAGGGCTGGGCTACGAGCAGTACTTC | CATSTGLGYEQYF
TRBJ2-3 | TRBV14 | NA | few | TGTGCCAGCAGCCAAGATCTTGGGGGCACAGATACGCAGTATTTT | CASSQDLGGTDTQYF
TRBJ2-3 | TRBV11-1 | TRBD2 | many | TGTGCCAGCAGCTTAGCGGCTAGCGGAAACACAGATACGCAGTATTTT | CASSLAASGNTDTQYF
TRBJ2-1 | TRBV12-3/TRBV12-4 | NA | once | TGTGCCAGCAGTAATAATGAGAAGTTCTTC | CASSNNEKFF
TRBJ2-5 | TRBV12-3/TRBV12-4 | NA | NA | TGTGCCAGCAGTGGGACGTTAGGGGAGACCCAGTACTTC | CASSGTLGETQYF
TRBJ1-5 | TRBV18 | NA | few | TGTGCCAGCTCACCGGACAGAAATAATCATCCCCAGCATTTT | CASSPDRNNHPQHF
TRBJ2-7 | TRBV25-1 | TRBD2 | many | TGTGCCAGCAGTGCGACACTAGCGGGAGGGGACGAGCAGTACTTC | CASSATLAGGDEQYF
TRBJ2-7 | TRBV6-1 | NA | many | TGTGCCAGCAATCACTACGAGCAGTACTTC | CASNHYEQYF
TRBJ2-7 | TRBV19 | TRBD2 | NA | TGTGCCAGTAGTATGTCGGGGGGTAAGGAGCAGTACTTC | CASSMSGGKEQYF
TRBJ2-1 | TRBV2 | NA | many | TGTGCCAGCAGTGTACAAGGCAATGAGCAGTTCTTC | CASSVQGNEQFF
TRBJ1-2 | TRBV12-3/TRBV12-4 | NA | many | TGTGCCAGCAGTTTTGGGTCCTTCAACGGCGGCTACACCTTC | CASSFGSFNGGYTF
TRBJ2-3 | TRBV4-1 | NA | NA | TGCGCCAGCGGCCAAGGAGCGGGCACGCAGTATTTT | CASGQGAGTQYF
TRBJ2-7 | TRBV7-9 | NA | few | TGTGCCAGCAGACCCGGGACGCTAGGGGTCCCGTCCGAGCAGTACTTC | CASRPGTLGVPSEQYF
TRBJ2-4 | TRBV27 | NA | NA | TGTGCCAGCAGTTTATCGTCATGGGAGTACGAAAACATTCAGTACTTC | CASSLSSWEYENIQYF